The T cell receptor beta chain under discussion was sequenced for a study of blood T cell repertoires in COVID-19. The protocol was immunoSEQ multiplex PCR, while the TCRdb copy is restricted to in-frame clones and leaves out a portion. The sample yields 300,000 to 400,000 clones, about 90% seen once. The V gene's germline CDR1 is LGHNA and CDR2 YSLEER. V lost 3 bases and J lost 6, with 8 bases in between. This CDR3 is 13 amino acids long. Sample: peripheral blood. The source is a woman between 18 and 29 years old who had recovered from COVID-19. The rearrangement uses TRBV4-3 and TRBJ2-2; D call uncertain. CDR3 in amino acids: CASSQGRSGELFF. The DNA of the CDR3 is TGCGCCAGCAGCCAGGGCCGGTCCGGGGAGCTGTTTTTT.